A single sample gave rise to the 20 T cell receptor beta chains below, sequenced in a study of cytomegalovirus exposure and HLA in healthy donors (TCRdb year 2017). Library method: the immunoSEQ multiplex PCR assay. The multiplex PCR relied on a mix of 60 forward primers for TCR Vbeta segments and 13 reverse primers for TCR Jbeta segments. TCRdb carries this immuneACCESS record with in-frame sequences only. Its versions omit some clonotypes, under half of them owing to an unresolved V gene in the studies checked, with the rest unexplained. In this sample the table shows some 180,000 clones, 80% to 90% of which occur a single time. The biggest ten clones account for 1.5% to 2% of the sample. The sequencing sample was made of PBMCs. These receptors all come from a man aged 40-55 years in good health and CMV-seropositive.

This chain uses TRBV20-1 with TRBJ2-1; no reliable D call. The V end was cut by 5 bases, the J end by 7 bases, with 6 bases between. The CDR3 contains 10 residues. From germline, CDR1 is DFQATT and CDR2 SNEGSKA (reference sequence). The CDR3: CSAPLNEQFF. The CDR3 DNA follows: TGCAGTGCTCCTCTTAATGAGCAGTTCTTC.

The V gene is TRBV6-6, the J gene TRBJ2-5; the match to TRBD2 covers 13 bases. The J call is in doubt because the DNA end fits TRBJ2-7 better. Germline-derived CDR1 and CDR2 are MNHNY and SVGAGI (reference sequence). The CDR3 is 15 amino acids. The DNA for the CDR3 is TGTGCCAGCAGTTACTCGACTAGCGGGAGGTACGAGCAGTACTTC. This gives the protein CASSYSTSGRYEQYF.

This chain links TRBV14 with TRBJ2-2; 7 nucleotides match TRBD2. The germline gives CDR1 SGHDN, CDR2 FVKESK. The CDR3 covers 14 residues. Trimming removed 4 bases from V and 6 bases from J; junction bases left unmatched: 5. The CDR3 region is CASSPGLDAGELFF. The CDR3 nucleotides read TGTGCCAGCAGCCCCGGACTAGATGCCGGGGAGCTGTTTTTT.

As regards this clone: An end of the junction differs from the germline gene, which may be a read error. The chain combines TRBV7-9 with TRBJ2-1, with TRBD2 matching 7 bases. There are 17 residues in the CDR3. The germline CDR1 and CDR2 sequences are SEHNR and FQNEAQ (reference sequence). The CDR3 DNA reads TGTTCCAGCAGCCGCTCCGGCTGGGAGGGCCTACACAATGAGCAGTTCTTC. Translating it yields CSSSRSGWEGLHNEQFF.

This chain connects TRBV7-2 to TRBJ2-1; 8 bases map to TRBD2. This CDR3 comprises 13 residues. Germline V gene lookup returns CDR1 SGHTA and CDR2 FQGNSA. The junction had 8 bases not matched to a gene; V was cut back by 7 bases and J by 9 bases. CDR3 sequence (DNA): TGTGCCAGCAACCGGGAGGGAAGGGGTGAGCAGTTCTTC. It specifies CASNREGRGEQFF.

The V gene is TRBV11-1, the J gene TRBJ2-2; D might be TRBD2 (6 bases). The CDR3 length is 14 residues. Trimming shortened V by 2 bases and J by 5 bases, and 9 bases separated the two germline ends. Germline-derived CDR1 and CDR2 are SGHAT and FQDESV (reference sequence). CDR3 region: CASSLLRGTGELFF. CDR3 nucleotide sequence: TGTGCCAGCAGCTTACTGCGGGGAACCGGGGAGCTGTTTTTT.

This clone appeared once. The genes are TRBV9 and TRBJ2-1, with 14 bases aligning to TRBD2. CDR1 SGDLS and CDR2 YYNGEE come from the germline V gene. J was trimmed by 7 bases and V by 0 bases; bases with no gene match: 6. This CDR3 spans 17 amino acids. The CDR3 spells CASSVAGLAGVKNEQFF. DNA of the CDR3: TGTGCCAGCAGCGTAGCGGGACTAGCGGGAGTTAAGAATGAGCAGTTCTTC.

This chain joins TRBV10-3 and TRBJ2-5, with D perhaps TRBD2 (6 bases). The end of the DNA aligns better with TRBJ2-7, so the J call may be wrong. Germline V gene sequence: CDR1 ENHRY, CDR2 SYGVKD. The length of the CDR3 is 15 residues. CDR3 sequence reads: CAISESRAGSYEQYF. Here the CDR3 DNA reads TGTGCCATCAGTGAGTCGAGGGCGGGATCCTACGAGCAGTACTTC.

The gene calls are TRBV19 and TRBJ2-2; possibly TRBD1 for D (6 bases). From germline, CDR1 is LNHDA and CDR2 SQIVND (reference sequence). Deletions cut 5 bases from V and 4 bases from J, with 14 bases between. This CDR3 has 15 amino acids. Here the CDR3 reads CASSPRTGTTGELFF. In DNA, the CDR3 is TGTGCCAGTAGTCCAAGAACAGGGACCACCGGGGAGCTGTTTTTT.

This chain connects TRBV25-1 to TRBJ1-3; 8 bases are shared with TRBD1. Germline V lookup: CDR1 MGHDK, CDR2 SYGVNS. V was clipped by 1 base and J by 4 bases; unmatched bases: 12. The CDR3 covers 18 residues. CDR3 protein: CASSESGRGLLSGNTIYF. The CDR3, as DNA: TGTGCCAGCAGTGAATCGGGCAGGGGGCTTTTGTCAGGAAACACCATATATTTT.

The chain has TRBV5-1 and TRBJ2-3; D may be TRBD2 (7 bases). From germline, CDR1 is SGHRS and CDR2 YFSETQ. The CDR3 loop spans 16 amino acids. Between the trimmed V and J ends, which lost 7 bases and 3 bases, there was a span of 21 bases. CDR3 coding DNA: TGCGCCAGCCGCTCACTACCAGGGGAGGGAACAGATACGCAGTATTTT. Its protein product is CASRSLPGEGTDTQYF.

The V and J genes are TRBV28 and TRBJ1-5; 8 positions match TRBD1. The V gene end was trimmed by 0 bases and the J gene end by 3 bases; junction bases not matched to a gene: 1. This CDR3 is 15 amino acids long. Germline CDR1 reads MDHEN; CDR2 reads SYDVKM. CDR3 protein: CASSLWDRDNQPQHF. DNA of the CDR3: TGTGCCAGCAGTTTATGGGACAGGGACAATCAGCCCCAGCATTTT.

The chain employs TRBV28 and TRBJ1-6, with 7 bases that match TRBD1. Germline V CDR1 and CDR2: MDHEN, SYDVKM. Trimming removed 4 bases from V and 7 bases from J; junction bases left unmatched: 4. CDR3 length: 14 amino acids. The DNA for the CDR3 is TGTGCCAGCAGTTCTCCGGGACAGAATTCACCCCTCCACTTT. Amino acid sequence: CASSSPGQNSPLHF.

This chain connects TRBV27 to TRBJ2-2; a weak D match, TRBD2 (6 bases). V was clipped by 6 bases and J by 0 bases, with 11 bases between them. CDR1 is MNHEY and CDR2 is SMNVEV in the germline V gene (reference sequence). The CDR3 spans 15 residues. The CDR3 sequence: CASRLAGTNTGELFF. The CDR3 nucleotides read TGTGCCAGCAGACTCGCGGGGACGAACACCGGGGAGCTGTTTTTT.

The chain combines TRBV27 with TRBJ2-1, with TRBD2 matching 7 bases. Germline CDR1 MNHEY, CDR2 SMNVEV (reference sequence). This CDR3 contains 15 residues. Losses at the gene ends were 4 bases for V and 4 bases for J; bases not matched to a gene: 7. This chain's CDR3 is CASSYRLAVYNEQFF. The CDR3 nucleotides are TGTGCCAGCAGTTATCGGCTAGCGGTGTACAATGAGCAGTTCTTC.

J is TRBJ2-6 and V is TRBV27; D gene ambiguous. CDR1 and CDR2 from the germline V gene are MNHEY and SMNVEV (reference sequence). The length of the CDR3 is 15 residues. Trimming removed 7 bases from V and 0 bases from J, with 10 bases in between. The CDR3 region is CASTSLSSGANVLTF. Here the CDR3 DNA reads TGTGCCAGCACCTCCTTATCCTCTGGGGCCAACGTCCTGACTTTC. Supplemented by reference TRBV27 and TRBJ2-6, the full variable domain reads EAQVTQNPRYLITVTGKKLTVTCSQNMNHEYMSWYRQDPGLGLRQIYYSMNVEVTDKGDVPEGYKVSRKEKRNFPLILESPSPNQTSLYFCASTSLSSGANVLTFGAGSRLTVL.

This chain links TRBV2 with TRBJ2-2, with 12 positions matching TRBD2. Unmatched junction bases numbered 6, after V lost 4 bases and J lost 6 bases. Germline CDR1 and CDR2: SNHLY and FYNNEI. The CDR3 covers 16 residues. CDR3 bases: TGTGCCAGCAGTGCCACTAGCGGGAGGACGGCCGGGGAGCTGTTTTTT. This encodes CASSATSGRTAGELFF.

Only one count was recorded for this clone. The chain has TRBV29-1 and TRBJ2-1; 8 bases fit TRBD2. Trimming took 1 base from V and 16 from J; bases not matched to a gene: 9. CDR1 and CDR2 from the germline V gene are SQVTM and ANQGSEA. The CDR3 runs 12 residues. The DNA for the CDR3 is TGCAGCGTTGAAGGGGAGCGGGAGCGGTATTTCTTC. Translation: CSVEGERERYFF.

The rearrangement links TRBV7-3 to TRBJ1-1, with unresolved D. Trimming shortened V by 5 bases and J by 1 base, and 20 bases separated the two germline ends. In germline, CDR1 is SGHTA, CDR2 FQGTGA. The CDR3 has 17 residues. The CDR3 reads CASSITAGIGENTEAFF. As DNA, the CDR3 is TGTGCCAGCAGCATCACCGCGGGGATCGGAGAGAACACTGAAGCTTTCTTT.

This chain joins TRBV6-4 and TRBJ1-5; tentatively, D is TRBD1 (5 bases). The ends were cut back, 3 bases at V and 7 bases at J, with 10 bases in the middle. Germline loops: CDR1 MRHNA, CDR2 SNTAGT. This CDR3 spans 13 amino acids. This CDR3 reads CASSEGRGQPQHF. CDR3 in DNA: TGTGCCAGCAGTGAAGGGAGGGGACAGCCCCAGCATTTT.